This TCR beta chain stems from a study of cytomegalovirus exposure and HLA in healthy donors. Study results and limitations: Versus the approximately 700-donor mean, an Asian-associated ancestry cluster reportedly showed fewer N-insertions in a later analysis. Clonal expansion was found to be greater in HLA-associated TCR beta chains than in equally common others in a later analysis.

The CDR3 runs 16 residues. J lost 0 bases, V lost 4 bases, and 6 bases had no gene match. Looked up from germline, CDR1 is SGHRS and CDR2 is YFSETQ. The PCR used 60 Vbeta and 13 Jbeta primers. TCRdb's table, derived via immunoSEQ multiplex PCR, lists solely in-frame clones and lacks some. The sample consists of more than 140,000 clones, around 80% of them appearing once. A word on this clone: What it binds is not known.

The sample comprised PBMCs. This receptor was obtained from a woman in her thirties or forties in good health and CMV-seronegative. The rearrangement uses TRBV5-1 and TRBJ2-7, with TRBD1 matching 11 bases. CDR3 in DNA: TGCGCCAGCAGCCCACCGGGACAGGGGGTCTCCTACGAGCAGTACTTC. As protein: CASSPPGQGVSYEQYF.